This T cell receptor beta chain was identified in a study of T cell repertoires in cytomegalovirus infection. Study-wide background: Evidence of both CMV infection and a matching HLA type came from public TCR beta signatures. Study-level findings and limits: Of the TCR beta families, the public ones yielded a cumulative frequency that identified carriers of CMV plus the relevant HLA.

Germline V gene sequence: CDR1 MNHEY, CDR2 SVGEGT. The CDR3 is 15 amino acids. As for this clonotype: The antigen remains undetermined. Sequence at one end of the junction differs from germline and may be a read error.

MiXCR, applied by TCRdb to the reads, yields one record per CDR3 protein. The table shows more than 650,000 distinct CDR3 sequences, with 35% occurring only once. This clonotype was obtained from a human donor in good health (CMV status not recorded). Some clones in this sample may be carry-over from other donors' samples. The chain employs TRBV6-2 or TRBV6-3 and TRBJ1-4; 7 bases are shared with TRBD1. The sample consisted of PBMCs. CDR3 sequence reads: CARSYTGAANEKLFF. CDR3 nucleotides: TGTGCCCGCAGTTATACAGGGGCCGCTAATGAAAAACTGTTTTTT.